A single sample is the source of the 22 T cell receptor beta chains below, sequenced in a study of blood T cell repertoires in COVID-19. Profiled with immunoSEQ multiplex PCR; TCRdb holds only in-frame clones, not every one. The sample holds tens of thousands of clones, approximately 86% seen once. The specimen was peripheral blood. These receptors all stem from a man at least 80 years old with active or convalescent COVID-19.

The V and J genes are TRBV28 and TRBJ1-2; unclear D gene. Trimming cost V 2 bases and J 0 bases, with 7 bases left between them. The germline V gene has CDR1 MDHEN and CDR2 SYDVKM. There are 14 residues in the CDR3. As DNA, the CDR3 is TGTGCCAGCAGTTTAATCTCGGCTAACTATGGCTACACCTTC. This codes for CASSLISANYGYTF.

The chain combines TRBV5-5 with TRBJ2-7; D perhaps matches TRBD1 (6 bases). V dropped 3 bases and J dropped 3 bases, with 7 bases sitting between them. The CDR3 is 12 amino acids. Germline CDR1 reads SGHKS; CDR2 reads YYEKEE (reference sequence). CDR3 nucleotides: TGTGCCAGCAGCTCGGACAGCTACGAGCAGTACGTC. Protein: CASSSDSYEQYV.

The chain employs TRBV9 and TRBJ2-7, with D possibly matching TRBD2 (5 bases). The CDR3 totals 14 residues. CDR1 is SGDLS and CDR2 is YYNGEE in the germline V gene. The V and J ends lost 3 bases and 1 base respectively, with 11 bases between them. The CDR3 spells CASSARGTSYEQYV. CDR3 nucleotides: TGTGCCAGCAGCGCCCGGGGTACGTCCTACGAGCAGTACGTC.

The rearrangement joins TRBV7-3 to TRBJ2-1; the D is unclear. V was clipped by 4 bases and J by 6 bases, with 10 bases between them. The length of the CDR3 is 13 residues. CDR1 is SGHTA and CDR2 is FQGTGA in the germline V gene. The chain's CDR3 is CASSSMPPNEQFF. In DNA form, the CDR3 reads TGTGCCAGCAGCTCTATGCCCCCCAATGAGCAGTTCTTC.

The CDR3 sequence: CASSLVASGDTGELFF. The CDR3 DNA is TGTGCCAGCAGCTTGGTGGCTAGCGGAGATACCGGGGAGCTGTTTTTT. V is TRBV5-6 and J is TRBJ2-2; 7 bases line up with TRBD2. The CDR3 runs to 16 residues. V dropped 0 bases and J dropped 5; count of bases not matched to a gene: 7. CDR1 and CDR2 from the germline V gene are SGHDT and YYEEEE.

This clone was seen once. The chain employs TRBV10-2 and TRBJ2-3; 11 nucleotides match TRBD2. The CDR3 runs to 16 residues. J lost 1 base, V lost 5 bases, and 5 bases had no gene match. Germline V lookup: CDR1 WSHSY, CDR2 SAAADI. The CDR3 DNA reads TGCGCCAGCAGTTCTATGACTAGCGGGGGCACAGATACGCAGTATTTT. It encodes CASSSMTSGGTDTQYF.

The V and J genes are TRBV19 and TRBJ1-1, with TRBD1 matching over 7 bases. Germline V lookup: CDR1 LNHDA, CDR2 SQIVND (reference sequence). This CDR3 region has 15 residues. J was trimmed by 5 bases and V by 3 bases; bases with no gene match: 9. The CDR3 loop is CASSITYTGVTEAFF. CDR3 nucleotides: TGTGCCAGTAGTATCACATATACAGGGGTGACTGAAGCTTTCTTT.

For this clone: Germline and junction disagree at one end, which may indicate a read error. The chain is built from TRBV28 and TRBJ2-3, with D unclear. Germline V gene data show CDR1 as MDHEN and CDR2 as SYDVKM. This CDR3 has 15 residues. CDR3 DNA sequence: TGTGCCACCAGTCGTCCTACGGCGGGCACAGATACGCAGTATTTT. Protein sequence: CATSRPTAGTDTQYF.

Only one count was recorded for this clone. The CDR3: CASSPQTAQGDMNTEAFF. For the CDR3, the DNA is TGTGCCAGCAGTCCACAAACCGCACAGGGTGACATGAACACTGAAGCTTTCTTT. The chain carries TRBV27 and TRBJ1-1; tentatively, D is TRBD1 (6 bases). Germline CDR1 MNHEY, CDR2 SMNVEV (reference sequence). V was trimmed by 5 bases and J by 0 bases, leaving 22 bases between them. This CDR3 contains 18 residues.

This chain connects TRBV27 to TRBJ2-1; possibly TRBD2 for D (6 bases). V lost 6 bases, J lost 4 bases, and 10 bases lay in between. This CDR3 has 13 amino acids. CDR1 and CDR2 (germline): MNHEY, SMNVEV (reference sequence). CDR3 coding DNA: TGTGCCAGCAGCGGGAGTTCGTACAATGAGCAGTTCTTC. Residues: CASSGSSYNEQFF.

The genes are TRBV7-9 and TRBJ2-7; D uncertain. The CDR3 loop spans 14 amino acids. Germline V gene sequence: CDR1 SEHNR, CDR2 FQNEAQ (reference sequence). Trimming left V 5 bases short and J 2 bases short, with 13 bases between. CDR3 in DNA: TGTGCCAGCAGCCCCCTTGGCACTACCTACGAGCAGTACGTC. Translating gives CASSPLGTTYEQYV.

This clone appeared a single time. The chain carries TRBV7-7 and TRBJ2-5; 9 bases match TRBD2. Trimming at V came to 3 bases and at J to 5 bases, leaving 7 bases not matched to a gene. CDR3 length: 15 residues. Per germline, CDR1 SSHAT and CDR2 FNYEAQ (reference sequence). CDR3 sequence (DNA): TGTGCCAGCAGCTTTCGGGCGGGAGGGCCTGAGACCCAGTACTTC. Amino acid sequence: CASSFRAGGPETQYF.

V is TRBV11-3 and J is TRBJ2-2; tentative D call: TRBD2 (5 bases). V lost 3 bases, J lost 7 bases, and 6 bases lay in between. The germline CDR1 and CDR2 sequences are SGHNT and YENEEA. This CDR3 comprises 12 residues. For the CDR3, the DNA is TGTGCCAGCAGCTTGGACTTCGGGGAGCTGTTTTTT. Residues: CASSLDFGELFF.

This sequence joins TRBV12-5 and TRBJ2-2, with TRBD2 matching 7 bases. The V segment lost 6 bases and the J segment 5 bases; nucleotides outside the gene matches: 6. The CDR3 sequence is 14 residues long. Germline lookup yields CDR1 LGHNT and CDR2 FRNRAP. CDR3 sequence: CASGAGVTTGELFF. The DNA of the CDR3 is TGTGCTAGTGGGGCGGGAGTTACGACCGGGGAGCTGTTTTTT.

CDR3 sequence: CASSTTRGGEQYV. DNA of the CDR3: TGTGCCAGTAGCACTACGAGGGGGGGAGAGCAGTACGTC. The chain employs TRBV19 and TRBJ2-7; weak D call: TRBD2 (7 bases). This CDR3 comprises 13 residues. V was cut by 6 bases and J by 7 bases, with 16 bases left in between. Germline V gene sequence: CDR1 LNHDA, CDR2 SQIVND (reference sequence).

CDR3 in amino acids: CASSRDPGQGVSYNEQFF. CDR3 sequence (DNA): TGCGCCAGCAGTAGGGACCCGGGACAGGGTGTTTCCTACAATGAGCAGTTCTTC. The chain couples TRBV5-1 to TRBJ2-1, with 9 nucleotides matching TRBD1. Unmatched junction bases numbered 13, after V lost 5 bases and J lost 1 base. The CDR3 contains 18 residues. The germline V gene has CDR1 SGHRS and CDR2 YFSETQ. The full variable domain, its missing parts supplied by reference TRBV5-1 and TRBJ2-1, is KAGVTQTPRYLIKTRGQQVTLSCSPISGHRSVSWYQQTPGQGLQFLFEYFSETQRNKGNFPGRFSGRQFSNSRSEMNVSTLELGDSALYLCASSRDPGQGVSYNEQFFGPGTRLTVL.

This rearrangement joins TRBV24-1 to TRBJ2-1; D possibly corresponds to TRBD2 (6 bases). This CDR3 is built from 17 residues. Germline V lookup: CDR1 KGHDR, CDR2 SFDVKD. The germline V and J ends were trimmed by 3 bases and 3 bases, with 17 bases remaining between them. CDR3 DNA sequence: TGTGCCACCAGTGATACCTACCGGGACTCCCTCTACAATGAGCAGTTCTTC. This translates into CATSDTYRDSLYNEQFF.

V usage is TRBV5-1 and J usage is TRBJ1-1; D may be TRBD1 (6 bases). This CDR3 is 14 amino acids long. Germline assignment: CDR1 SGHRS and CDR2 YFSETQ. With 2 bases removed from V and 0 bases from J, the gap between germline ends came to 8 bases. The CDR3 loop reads CASSFRQVNTEAFF. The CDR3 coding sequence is TGCGCCAGCAGCTTCAGACAGGTGAACACTGAAGCTTTCTTT.

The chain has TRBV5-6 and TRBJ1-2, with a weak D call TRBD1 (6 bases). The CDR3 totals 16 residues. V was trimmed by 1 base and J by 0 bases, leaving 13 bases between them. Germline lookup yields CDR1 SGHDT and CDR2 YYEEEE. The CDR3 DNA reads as TGTGCCAGCAGCTTGCGAGACAGGAGTCCTAACTATGGCTACACCTTC. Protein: CASSLRDRSPNYGYTF. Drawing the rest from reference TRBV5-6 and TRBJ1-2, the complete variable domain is DAGVTQSPTHLIKTRGQQVTLRCSPKSGHDTVSWYQQALGQGPQFIFQYYEEEERQRGNFPDRFSGHQFPNYSSELNVNALLLGDSALYLCASSLRDRSPNYGYTFGSGTRLTVV.

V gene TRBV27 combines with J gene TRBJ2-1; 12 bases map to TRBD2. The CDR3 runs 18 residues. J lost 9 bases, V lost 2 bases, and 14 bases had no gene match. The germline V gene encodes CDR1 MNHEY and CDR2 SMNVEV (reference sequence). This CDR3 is CASSLSVGASGGAFEQFF. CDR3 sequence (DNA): TGTGCCAGCAGTTTAAGCGTAGGGGCTAGCGGGGGGGCCTTTGAGCAGTTCTTC.

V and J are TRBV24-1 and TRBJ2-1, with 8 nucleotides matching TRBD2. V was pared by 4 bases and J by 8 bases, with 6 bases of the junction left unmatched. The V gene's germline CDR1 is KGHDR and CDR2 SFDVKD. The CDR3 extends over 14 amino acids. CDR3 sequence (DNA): TGTGCCACCAGTGAGTCGGGAGGGCGGGATGAGCAGTTCTTC. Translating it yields CATSESGGRDEQFF.

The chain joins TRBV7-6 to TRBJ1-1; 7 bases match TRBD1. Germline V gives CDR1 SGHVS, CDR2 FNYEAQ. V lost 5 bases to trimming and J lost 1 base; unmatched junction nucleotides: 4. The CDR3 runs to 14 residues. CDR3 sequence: CASSLNRGNTEAFF. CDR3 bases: TGTGCCAGCAGCCTTAACAGGGGGAACACTGAAGCTTTCTTT.